These 15 T cell receptor beta chains originate from one sample sequenced in a study of blood T cell repertoires in COVID-19. Measured with immunoSEQ multiplex PCR; TCRdb has only the in-frame clones, and not every one. The sample lists about 140,000 clones, approximately 84% seen once, with about 5.5% in the top ten. The sequenced material came from PBMCs or T cells enriched from blood (not recorded which). The receptor set was obtained from a man aged 40-49 years with acute COVID-19.

The rearrangement links TRBV5-1 to TRBJ1-2; no definite D call. V was pared by 1 base and J by 8 bases, with 12 bases between. CDR1 SGHRS and CDR2 YFSETQ come from the germline V gene. The CDR3 length is 13 residues. CDR3 protein: CASSLTVLGGYTF. In DNA, the CDR3 is TGCGCCAGCAGCTTGACAGTCTTGGGCGGCTACACCTTC.

The gene calls are TRBV7-8 and TRBJ1-6, with D unclear. Germline CDR1 and CDR2: SGHVS and FQNEAQ. V was shortened by 1 base and J by 7 bases, with 8 bases between the two germline ends. This CDR3 region has 14 residues. Here the CDR3 reads CASSLDRLNSPLHF. In DNA, the CDR3 is TGTGCCAGCAGCTTAGACAGATTGAATTCACCCCTCCACTTT.

The genes are TRBV27 and TRBJ1-1; D might be TRBD1 (5 bases). V shed 5 bases and J shed 6 bases, with 13 bases lying between them. The CDR3 contains 13 residues. Germline V lookup: CDR1 MNHEY, CDR2 SMNVEV (reference sequence). The CDR3 DNA reads TGTGCCAGCAGTCCCAGGGAAGGGGCTGAAGCTTTCTTT. It codes for CASSPREGAEAFF.

This chain uses TRBV19 with TRBJ2-1; 10 nucleotides align to TRBD2. The CDR3 extends over 16 amino acids. V lost 5 bases and J lost 10; bases outside the gene matches: 14. Germline loops: CDR1 LNHDA, CDR2 SQIVND (reference sequence). The CDR3 loop reads CASSPSGRAFFGEQFF. As DNA, the CDR3 is TGTGCCAGTAGTCCCAGCGGGAGGGCCTTTTTTGGGGAGCAGTTCTTC.

The J gene is TRBJ1-5, the V gene TRBV6-2 or TRBV6-3; 7 bases are shared with TRBD1. V was pared by 6 bases and J by 4 bases, with 15 bases of the junction left unmatched. The CDR3 contains 17 residues. The germline CDR1 and CDR2 sequences are MNHEY and SVGEGT. This chain's CDR3 is CASSFHGQARSNQPQHF. The CDR3 region has the DNA TGTGCCAGCAGCTTCCACGGACAGGCAAGGTCGAATCAGCCCCAGCATTTT.

V is TRBV10-2 and J is TRBJ2-2, with D possibly being TRBD2 (6 bases). The CDR3 runs to 14 residues. V lost 10 bases and J 1 base, leaving 13 bases between the germline ends. The germline V gene has CDR1 WSHSY and CDR2 SAAADI. CDR3 in amino acids: CATGEAGNTGELFF. Here the CDR3 DNA reads TGCGCCACCGGGGAAGCGGGGAACACCGGGGAGCTGTTTTTT.

This chain connects TRBV19 to TRBJ1-4, with 10 bases fitting TRBD1. The CDR3 consists of 13 residues. CDR1 and CDR2 (germline): LNHDA, SQIVND (reference sequence). Trimming removed 5 bases from V and 10 bases from J; junction bases left unmatched: 4. For the CDR3, the DNA is TGTGCCAGTAGTTCGGGACAGGGGATAAAACTGTTTTTT. Translating gives CASSSGQGIKLFF.

This clone has a handful of counts. V and J are TRBV19 and TRBJ1-4; perhaps TRBD1 as D (5 bases). The CDR3 spans 16 residues. Trimming removed 4 bases at V and 4 bases at J, with 16 bases between. Per the germline V gene, CDR1 is LNHDA and CDR2 is SQIVND (reference sequence). CDR3 amino acids: CASSNTAGERNEKLFF. The CDR3 nucleotides read TGTGCCAGTAGTAATACGGCGGGGGAACGTAATGAAAAACTGTTTTTT.

This chain connects TRBV28 to TRBJ1-1, with 10 positions matching TRBD1. Germline V gives CDR1 MDHEN, CDR2 SYDVKM. V was clipped by 6 bases and J by 1 base; unmatched bases: 2. The CDR3 is 14 residues long. The CDR3 loop is CASSWTGGNTEAFF. DNA of the CDR3: TGTGCCAGCAGCTGGACAGGGGGGAACACTGAAGCTTTCTTT.

The gene calls are TRBV5-6 and TRBJ2-7, with D perhaps assigned TRBD1 or TRBD2 (5 bases each). The assigned J gene may be wrong: the sequence end matches TRBJ2-5 better. The CDR3 has 14 residues. Per the germline V gene, CDR1 is SGHDT and CDR2 is YYEEEE. The CDR3 DNA reads TGTGCCAGCACCCTCGAGTGGGGCGGGGAGACCCAGTACTTC. This translates into CASTLEWGGETQYF.

This clone is medium-sized within its sample. The chain links TRBV7-9 to TRBJ2-1, with 7 bases identical to TRBD2. This CDR3 has 15 amino acids. The V gene end was trimmed by 5 bases and the J gene end by 5 bases; junction bases not matched to a gene: 9. Germline CDR1 SEHNR, CDR2 FQNEAQ (reference sequence). In DNA, the CDR3 is TGTGCCAGCAGCACAACCCGCAGCGGGGACAATGAGCAGTTCTTC. Encoded protein: CASSTTRSGDNEQFF.

The V gene is TRBV29-1, the J gene TRBJ2-1; D gene unclear. Trimming stripped 0 bases from V and 5 bases from J, with 8 bases between. Germline V gives CDR1 SQVTM, CDR2 ANQGSEA. This CDR3 is built from 13 residues. The CDR3: CSVEDTVHNEQFF. CDR3 DNA sequence: TGCAGCGTTGAAGACACAGTCCACAATGAGCAGTTCTTC.

In this sample, this clone turned up once. This specimen includes other DNA sequences encoding the same CDR3. V and J are TRBV3-1 (or the pseudogene TRBV3-2) and TRBJ2-7; 13 bases align to TRBD2. Losses at the gene ends were 6 bases for V and 2 bases for J; bases not matched to a gene: 4. The CDR3 totals 15 residues. Germline V gene lookup returns CDR1 LGHDT and CDR2 YNNKEL (reference sequence). CDR3 bases: TGTGCCAGCAGTCCCGGACTAGCGGGAGCCTACGAGCAGTACTTC. This encodes CASSPGLAGAYEQYF.

This clone was seen a single time. This chain joins TRBV9 and TRBJ2-3; possibly TRBD1 for D (5 bases). Trimming stripped 0 bases from V and 0 bases from J, with 8 bases between. The CDR3 runs 15 residues. CDR1 is SGDLS, CDR2 YYNGEE, per germline. The chain's CDR3 is CASSVGGASTDTQYF. CDR3 sequence (DNA): TGTGCCAGCAGCGTAGGGGGCGCTAGCACAGATACGCAGTATTTT.

Only a few counts were recorded for this clone. V gene TRBV29-1 combines with J gene TRBJ1-1; no clear D. Germline V gene lookup returns CDR1 SQVTM and CDR2 ANQGSEA. The CDR3 sequence is 11 residues long. V dropped 7 bases and J dropped 0 bases, with 6 bases sitting between them. The CDR3 is CSALLNTEAFF. Written as DNA, the CDR3 is TGCAGCGCTCTTCTGAACACTGAAGCTTTCTTT.